The subject of this entry is one TCR beta chain. Its antigen remains undetermined. No much larger clonotype is one base removed from it; base qualities were not supplied. The sample comes from a study of CDR3 diversity in severe acne (dated by TCRdb to about 2019). The protocol used for the library was PCR. These reads were obtained on an Illumina HiSeq 2000. TCRdb applied fastp at Q25 and MiXCR to the public reads, then kept only in-frame beta chains. When rows share a CDR3 protein, they turn into one entry using the most common DNA and genes. In this sample the table shows about 76,000 distinct CDR3 sequences, 45% to 65% of which occur a single time. The ten largest clonotypes hold 14% of the sample. Via the germline V gene, CDR1 is MGHRA and CDR2 YSYEKL. The CDR3, from cysteine to phenylalanine, totals 14 residues. This entry keeps only the CDR3 DNA: 42 bases, framed from base 1. V drops 3 bases and J drops 0 bases, leaving 6 bases in between.

The source material was blood. This TCR was sampled from a male donor in good health, without acne. In this chain, TRBV4-1 is recombined with TRBJ1-5, with the D gene not clear enough to name. Here is the DNA: TGCGCCAGCAGCCAGTTAAGTAGCAATCAGCCCCAGCATTTT. It encodes CASSQLSSNQPQHF.